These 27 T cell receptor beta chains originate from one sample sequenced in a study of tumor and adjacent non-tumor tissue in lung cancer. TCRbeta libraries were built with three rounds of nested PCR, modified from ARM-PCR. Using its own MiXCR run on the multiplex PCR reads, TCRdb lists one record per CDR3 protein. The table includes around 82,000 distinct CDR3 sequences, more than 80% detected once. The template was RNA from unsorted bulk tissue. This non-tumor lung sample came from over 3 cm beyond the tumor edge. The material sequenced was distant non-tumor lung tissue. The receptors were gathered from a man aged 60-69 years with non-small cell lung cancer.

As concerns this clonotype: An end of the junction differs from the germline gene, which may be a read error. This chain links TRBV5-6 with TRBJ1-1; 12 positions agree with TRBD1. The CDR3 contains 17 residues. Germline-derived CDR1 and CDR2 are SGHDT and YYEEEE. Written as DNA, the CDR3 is TGTGTCAGCAACTTGGGACAGGGGGCTACACGGAGAACTGAAACTTTCTTT. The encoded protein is CVSNLGQGATRRTETFF.

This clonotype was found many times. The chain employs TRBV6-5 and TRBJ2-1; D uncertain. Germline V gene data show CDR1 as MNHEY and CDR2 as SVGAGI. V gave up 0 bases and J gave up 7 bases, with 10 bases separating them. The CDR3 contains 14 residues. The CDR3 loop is CASSYSPSRNEQFF. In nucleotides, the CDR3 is TGTGCCAGCAGTTACTCCCCATCGAGGAATGAGCAGTTCTTC.

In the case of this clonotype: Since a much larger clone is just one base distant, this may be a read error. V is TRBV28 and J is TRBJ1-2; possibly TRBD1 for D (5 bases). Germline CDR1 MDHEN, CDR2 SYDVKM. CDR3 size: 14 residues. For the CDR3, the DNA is TGTGTCAGCAGTTTTGCTGGGGCTGGCTATGGCTACACCTTC. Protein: CVSSFAGAGYGYTF.

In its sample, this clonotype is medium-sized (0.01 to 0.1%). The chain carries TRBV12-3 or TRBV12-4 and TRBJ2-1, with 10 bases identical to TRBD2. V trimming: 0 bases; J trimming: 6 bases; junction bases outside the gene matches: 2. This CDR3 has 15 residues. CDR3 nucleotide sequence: TGTGCCAGCAGTTTAGCCCTAGCGGGAGTCAATGAGCAGTTCTTC. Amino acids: CASSLALAGVNEQFF.

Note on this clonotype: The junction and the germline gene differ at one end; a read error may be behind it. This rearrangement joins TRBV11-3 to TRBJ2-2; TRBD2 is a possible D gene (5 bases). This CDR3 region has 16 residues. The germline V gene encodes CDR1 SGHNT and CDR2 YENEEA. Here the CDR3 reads CASSLGTIRNTGELSF. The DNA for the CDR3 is TGTGCCAGCAGCTTAGGTACCATTAGGAACACCGGGGAGCTGTCTTTT.

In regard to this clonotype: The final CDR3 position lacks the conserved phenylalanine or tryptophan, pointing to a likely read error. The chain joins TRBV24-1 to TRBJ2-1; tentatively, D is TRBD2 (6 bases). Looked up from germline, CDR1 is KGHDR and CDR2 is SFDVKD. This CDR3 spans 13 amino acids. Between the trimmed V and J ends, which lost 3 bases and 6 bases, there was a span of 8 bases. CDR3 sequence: CATSDLAFNEQFI. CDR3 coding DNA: TGTGCCACCAGTGATCTAGCGTTCAATGAGCAGTTCATC.

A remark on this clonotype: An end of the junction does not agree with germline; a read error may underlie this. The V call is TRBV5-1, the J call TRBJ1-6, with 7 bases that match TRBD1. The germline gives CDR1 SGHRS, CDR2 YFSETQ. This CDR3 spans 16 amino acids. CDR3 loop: CACSYRGSSYNSPLHF. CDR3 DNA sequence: TGCGCCTGCAGCTACAGGGGTAGCTCCTATAATTCACCCCTCCACTTT.

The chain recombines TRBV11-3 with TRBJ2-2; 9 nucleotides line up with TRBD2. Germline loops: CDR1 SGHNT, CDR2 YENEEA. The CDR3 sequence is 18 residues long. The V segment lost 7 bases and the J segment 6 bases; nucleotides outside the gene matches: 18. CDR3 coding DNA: TGTGCCAGCAACTCCCGGGAAGCGGGAGGACACAGAGCCGGGGAGCTGTTTTTT. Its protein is CASNSREAGGHRAGELFF.

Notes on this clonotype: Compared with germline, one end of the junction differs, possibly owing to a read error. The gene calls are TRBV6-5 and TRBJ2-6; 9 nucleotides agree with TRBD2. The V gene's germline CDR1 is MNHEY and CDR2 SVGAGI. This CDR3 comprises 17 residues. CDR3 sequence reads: CASSLAGASSVASVLTF. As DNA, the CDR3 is TGTGCCAGCAGTTTAGCGGGGGCCAGTTCTGTGGCCAGCGTCCTGACTTTC.

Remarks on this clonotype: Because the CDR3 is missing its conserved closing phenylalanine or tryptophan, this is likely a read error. The CDR3 is CASSWLGLGTYEQYL. The DNA of the CDR3 is TGTGCCAGCAGTTGGCTGGGACTGGGAACCTACGAGCAGTACTTA. The chain carries TRBV28 and TRBJ2-7, with D maybe TRBD2 (6 bases). Between the trimmed V and J ends, which lost 4 bases and 2 bases, there was a span of 15 bases. Germline values: CDR1 MDHEN, CDR2 SYDVKM. CDR3 length equals 15 residues.

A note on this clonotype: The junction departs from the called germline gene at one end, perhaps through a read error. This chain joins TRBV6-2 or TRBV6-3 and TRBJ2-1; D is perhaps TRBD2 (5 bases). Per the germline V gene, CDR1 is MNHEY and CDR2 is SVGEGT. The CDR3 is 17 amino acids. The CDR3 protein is CASGYSLGAEGMNEQFF. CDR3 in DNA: TGTGCCAGCGGTTACTCCCTGGGAGCGGAAGGCATGAATGAGCAGTTCTTC.

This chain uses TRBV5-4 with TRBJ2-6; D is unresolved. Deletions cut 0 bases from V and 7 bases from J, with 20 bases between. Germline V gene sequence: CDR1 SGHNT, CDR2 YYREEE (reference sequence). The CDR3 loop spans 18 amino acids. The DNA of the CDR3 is TGTGCCAGCAGCTTGGGTTCCAGCTCCCCCTCTGAAGCCAACGTCCTGACTTTC. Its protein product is CASSLGSSSPSEANVLTF. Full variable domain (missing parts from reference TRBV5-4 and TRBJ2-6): ETGVTQSPTHLIKTRGQQVTLRCSSQSGHNTVSWYQQALGQGPQFIFQYYREEENGRGNFPPRFSGLQFPNYSSELNVNALELDDSALYLCASSLGSSSPSEANVLTFGAGSRLTVL.

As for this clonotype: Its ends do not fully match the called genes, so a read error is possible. The CDR3 reads CASSLARGYSYTF. In nucleotides, the CDR3 is TGTGCCAGCAGTTTAGCCCGAGGCTATAGCTACACCTTC. The chain employs TRBV12-3 or TRBV12-4 and TRBJ1-2; no clear D. The CDR3 extends over 13 amino acids.

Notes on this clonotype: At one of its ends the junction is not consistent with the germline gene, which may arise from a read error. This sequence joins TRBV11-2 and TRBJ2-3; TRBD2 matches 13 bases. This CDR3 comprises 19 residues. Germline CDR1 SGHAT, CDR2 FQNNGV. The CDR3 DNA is TGTGCCAGCAGCCCGGGACTAGCGGGAAACTTCGGTGGCACAGATACGCGGTATTTT. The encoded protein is CASSPGLAGNFGGTDTRYF.

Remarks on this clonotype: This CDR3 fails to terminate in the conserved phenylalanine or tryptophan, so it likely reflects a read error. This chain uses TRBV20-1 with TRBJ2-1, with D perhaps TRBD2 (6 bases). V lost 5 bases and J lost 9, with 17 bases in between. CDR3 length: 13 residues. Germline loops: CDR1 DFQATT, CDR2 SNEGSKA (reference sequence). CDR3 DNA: TGCAGTGCTGGAGGGCCAGCGGGCATTGAGCAGTTCCTC. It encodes CSAGGPAGIEQFL.

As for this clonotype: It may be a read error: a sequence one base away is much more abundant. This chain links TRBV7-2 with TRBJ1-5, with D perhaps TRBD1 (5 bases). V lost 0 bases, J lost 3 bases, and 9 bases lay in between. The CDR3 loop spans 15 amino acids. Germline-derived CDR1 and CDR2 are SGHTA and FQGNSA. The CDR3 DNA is TGTGCCAGCAGCTTAGCCCGACAGTACAATCAGCCCCAGCATTTT. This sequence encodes CASSLARQYNQPQHF. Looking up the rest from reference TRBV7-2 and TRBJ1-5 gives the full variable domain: GAGVSQSPSNKVTEKGKDVELRCDPISGHTALYWYRQSLGQGLEFLIYFQGNSAPDKSGLPSDRFSAERTGGSVSTLTIQRTQQEDSAVYLCASSLARQYNQPQHFGDGTRLSIL.

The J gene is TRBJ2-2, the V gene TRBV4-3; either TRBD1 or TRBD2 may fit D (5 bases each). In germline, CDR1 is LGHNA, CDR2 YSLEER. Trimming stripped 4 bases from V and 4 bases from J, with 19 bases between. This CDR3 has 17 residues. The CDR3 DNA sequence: TGCGCCAGCAGCCTCAGACTGGGTGGGGGTGGCACCGGGGAGCTGTTTTTT. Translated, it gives CASSLRLGGGGTGELFF.

The CDR3 DNA reads as TGCAGTGCTAGGGAGGGGATGCGTGGGTACACCGGGGAGCTGTTTTTT. It yields the protein CSAREGMRGYTGELFF. The chain carries TRBV20-1 and TRBJ2-2; possible D gene TRBD2, 6 bases. This CDR3 has 16 residues. Germline CDR1 is DFQATT and CDR2 is SNEGSKA (reference sequence). V was clipped by 3 bases and J by 3 bases, with 17 bases between them.

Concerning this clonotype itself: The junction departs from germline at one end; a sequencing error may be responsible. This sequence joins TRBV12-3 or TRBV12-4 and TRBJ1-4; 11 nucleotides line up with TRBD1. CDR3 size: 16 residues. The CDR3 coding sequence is TGTGCCAGTAGTCGGGACAGGGGGTCGGCTAATGAAAAACTGTTATTT. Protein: CASSRDRGSANEKLLF.

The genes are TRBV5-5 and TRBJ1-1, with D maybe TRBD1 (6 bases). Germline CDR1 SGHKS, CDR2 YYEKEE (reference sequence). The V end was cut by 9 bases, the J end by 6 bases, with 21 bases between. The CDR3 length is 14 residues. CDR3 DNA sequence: TGTGCCATCAGTACGGGACACCTCGGGGCTGAAGCTTTCTTT. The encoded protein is CAISTGHLGAEAFF.

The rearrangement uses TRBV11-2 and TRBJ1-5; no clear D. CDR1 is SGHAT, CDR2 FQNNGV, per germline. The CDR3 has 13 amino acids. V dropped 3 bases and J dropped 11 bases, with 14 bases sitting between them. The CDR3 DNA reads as TGTGCCAGCAGCTTTAATAGGGAACAGTCCCAGCATTTT. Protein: CASSFNREQSQHF.

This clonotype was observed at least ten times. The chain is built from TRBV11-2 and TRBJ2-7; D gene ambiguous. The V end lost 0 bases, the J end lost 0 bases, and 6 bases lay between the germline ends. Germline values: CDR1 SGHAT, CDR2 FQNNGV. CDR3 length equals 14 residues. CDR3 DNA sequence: TGTGCCAGCAGCTTAGACCCCGTCTCCTACGAGCAGTACTTC. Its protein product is CASSLDPVSYEQYF.

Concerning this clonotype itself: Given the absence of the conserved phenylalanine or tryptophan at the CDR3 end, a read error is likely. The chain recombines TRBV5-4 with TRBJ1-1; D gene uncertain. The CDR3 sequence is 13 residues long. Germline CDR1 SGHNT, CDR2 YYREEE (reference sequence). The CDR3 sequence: CAGSSPMNTEAFY. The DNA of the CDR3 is TGTGCTGGCAGCTCTCCGATGAACACTGAAGCTTTCTAT.

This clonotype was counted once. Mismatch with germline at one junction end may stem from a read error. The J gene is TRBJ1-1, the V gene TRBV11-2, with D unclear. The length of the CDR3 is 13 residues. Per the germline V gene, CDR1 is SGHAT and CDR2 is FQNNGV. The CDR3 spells CASSFRSYTEAYF. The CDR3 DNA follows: TGTGCCAGCAGCTTCCGGAGTTACACTGAAGCTTACTTT.

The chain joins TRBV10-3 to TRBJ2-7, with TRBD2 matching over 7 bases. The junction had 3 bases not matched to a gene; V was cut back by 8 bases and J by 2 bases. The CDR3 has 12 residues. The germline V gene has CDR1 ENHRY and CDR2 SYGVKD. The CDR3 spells CAIGREAYEQYF. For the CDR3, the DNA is TGTGCCATCGGGAGGGAGGCCTACGAGCAGTACTTC.

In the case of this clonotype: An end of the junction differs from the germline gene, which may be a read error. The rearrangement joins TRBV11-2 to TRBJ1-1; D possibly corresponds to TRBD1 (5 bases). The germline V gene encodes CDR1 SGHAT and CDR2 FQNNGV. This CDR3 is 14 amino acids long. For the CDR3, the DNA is TGTGCCAGCAGCTCAGTCGGGGGGAGCACTGAAGTTTTCTTT. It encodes CASSSVGGSTEVFF.

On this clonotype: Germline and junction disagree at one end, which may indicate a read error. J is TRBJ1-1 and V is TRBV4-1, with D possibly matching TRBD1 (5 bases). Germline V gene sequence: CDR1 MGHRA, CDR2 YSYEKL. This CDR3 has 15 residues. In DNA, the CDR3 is TGCCCCAGCAGCCAAGTTCCAGGGCGTGGCACTGAAGCTTTCTTT. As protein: CPSSQVPGRGTEAFF.